This TCR beta chain was found in a study of T cell repertoires in ileal Crohn's disease. Study results and limitations: Sorted CD8 T cells held more high-frequency clones than CD4.

Time point meaning: neoterminal ileum biopsy at postoperative endoscopy, about 6 months after surgery. Germline V lookup: CDR1 PRHDT, CDR2 FYEKMQ (reference sequence). Trimming shortened V by 5 bases and J by 4 bases, and 18 bases separated the two germline ends. The CDR3 spans 16 residues. This clone was found a few times. Its antigen remains unknown. Assay: immunoSEQ multiplex PCR; the TCRdb copy retains only in-frame clones and omits some. The table lists 15,000 to 20,000 clones, 72% of them singletons, with roughly 4.1% in the top ten. The chain uses TRBV13 and TRBJ2-1; D possibly corresponds to TRBD2 (6 bases). The sequenced material came from ileal tissue. The TCR comes from an adult with Crohn's disease. The CDR3, as DNA: TGTGCCAGCAGCCAGTCCTCTAGCGTGTCATACAATGAGCAGTTCTTC. It translates to CASSQSSSVSYNEQFF.